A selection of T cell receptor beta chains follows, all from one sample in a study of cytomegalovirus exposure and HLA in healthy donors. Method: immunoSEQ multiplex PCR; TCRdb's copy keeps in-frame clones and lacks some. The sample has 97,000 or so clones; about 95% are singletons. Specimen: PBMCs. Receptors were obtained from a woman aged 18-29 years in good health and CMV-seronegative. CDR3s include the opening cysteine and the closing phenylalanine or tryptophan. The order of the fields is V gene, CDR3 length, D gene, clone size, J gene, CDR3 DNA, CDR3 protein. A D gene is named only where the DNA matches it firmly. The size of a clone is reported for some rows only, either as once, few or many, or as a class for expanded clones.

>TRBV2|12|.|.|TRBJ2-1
TGTGCCAGCGCTAAACTTGTAGATGAGCAGTTCTTC
CASAKLVDEQFF
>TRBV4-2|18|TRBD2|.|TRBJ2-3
TGTGCCAGCAGTCTATCGTCAGTAGGGCGGGGGAACACAGATACGCAGTATTTT
CASSLSSVGRGNTDTQYF
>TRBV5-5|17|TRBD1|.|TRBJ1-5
TGTGCCAGCAGCTTGGAATACAGGGGGTATAGCAATCAGCCCCAGCATTTT
CASSLEYRGYSNQPQHF
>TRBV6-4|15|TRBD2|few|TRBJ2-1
TGTGCCAGCAGTGACCGGACTAGCGGGGCCAATGAGCAGTTCTTC
CASSDRTSGANEQFF
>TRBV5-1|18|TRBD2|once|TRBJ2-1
TGCGCCAGCAGCCTCTCGGGACTAGCGGGGGTCTCCTACAATGAGCAGTTCTTC
CASSLSGLAGVSYNEQFF
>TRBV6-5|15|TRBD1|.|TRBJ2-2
TGTGCCAGCAGTTGGGGGACAGCGAACACCGGGGAGCTGTTTTTT
CASSWGTANTGELFF
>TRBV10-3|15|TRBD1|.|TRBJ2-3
TGTGCCATCAGTGCGACCGGACAGGGCACAGATACGCAGTATTTT
CAISATGQGTDTQYF
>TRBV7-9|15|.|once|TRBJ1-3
TGTGCCAGCAGCATCGACTCTCTCTCTGGAAACACCATATATTTT
CASSIDSLSGNTIYF
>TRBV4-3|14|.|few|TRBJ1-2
TGCGCCAGCAGCCAAGGCAGACAGCTCTATGGCTACACCTTC
CASSQGRQLYGYTF
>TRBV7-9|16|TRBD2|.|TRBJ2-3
TGTGCCAGCAGCTTAGAGCGAGCGGGAGTTCCAGATACGCAGTATTTT
CASSLERAGVPDTQYF
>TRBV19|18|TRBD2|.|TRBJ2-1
TGTGCCAGTAGTATCCCCATCGGACTAGCGGGGATATACAATGAGCAGTTCTTC
CASSIPIGLAGIYNEQFF
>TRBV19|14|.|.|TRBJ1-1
TGTGCCAGTAGTAGATTGGGGGCGCCTGGGGAAGCTTTCTTT
CASSRLGAPGEAFF
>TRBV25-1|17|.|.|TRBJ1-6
TGTGCCAGCAGTGAACGCAACCCGACAGGTGCTGATTCACCCCTCCACTTT
CASSERNPTGADSPLHF
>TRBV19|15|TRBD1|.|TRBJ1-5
TGTGCCAGTAGTATGTGGGACAGGGTCGATCAGCCCCAGCATTTT
CASSMWDRVDQPQHF
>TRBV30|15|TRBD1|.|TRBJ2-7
TGTGCCTGGAGTCGGGACAGGGCAAGCTCCTACGAGCAGTACTTC
CAWSRDRASSYEQYF
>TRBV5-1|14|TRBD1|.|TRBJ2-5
TGCGCCAGCAGCTCGGGACAGGGGGGAGAGACCCAGTACTTC
CASSSGQGGETQYF
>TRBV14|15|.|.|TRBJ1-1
TGTGCCAGCAGCCAAGATCCCCAACGAGGCGCTGAAGCTTTCTTT
CASSQDPQRGAEAFF
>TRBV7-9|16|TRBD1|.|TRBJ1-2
TGTGCCAGCAGCTTATCCCGGGACAGGGCTAACTATGGCTACACCTTC
CASSLSRDRANYGYTF
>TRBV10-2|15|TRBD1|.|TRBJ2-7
TGCGCCAGCAGTGAGTCTGGACAGGGCTCCTACGAGCAGTACTTC
CASSESGQGSYEQYF
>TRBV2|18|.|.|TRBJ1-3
TGTGCCAGCAGTGAAGCATTAGTGGCTCAGGGACATGGAAACACCATATATTTT
CASSEALVAQGHGNTIYF
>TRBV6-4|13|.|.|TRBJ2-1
TGTGCCAGCAGGGTGAGCTCCTACAATGAGCAGTTCTTC
CASRVSSYNEQFF
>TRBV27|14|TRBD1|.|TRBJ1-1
TGTGCCAGCACCCCGGACAGGGCGAACACTGAAGCTTTCTTT
CASTPDRANTEAFF
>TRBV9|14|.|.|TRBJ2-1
TGTGCCAGCAGTCTAGACACAGGCTACAATGAGCAGTTCTTC
CASSLDTGYNEQFF
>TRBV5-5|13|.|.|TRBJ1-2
TGTGCCAGCAGCTTGCAGGGCTCGGATGGCTACACCTTC
CASSLQGSDGYTF
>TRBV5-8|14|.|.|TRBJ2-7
TGTGCCAGCAGCTTGATAGGGAGCGTTTACGAGCAGTACTTC
CASSLIGSVYEQYF
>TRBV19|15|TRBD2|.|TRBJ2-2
TGTGCCAGTAGTCGGGAGGGATCCGACACCGGGGAGCTGTTTTTT
CASSREGSDTGELFF
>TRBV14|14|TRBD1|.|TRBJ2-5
TGTGCCAGCAGCCCCAGGGGGTTTCAAGAGACCCAGTACTTC
CASSPRGFQETQYF
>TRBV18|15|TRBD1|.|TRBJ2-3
TGTGCCAGCTCACCCGGACAGGTCGGCACAGATACGCAGTATTTT
CASSPGQVGTDTQYF
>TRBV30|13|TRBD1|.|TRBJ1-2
TGTGCCTGGGCCCGACAGGGTCCGTATGGCTACACCTTC
CAWARQGPYGYTF
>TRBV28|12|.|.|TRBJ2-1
TGTGCCAGCATTAATTTCCGGGACAACAAGTTCTTC
CASINFRDNKFF
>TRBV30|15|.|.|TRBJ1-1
TGTGCCTGGAGTTTAGACAGTCTTAAAAACACTGAAGCTTTCTTT
CAWSLDSLKNTEAFF
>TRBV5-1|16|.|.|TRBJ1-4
TGCGCCAGCAGCTTGGGAGTCGCAGCAAGGGAGGAAAAACTGTTTTTT
CASSLGVAAREEKLFF
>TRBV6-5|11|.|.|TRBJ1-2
TGTGCCAGCAGCCGAGGGAATGGCTACACCTTC
CASSRGNGYTF
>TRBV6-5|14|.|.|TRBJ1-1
TGTGCCAGCAGTTACTCGAGCCAATCCACTGAAGCTTTCTTT
CASSYSSQSTEAFF
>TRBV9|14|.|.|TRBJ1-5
TGTGCCAGCAGCGCGGGACTCAGTAATCAGCCCCAGCATTTT
CASSAGLSNQPQHF
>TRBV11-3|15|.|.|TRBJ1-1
TGTGCCAGCAGCTTAGTAGGGGGTACGAACACTGAAGCTTTCTTT
CASSLVGGTNTEAFF